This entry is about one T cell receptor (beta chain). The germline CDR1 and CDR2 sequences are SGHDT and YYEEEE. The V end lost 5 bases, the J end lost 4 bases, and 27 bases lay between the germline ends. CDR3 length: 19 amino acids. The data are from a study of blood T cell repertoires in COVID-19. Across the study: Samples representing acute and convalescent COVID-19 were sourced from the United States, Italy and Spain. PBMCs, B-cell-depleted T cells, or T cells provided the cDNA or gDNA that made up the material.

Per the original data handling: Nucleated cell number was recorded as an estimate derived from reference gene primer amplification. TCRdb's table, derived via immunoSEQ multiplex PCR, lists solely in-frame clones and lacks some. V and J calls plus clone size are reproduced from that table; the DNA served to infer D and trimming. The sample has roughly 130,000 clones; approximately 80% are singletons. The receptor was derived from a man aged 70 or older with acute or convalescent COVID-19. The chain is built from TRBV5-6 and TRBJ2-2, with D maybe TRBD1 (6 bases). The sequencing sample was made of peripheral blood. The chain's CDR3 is CASSSRGISGQRFTGELFF. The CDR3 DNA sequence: TGTGCCAGCAGTTCCCGCGGTATATCCGGACAGAGGTTCACCGGGGAGCTGTTTTTT. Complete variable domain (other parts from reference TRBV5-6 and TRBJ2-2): DAGVTQSPTHLIKTRGQQVTLRCSPKSGHDTVSWYQQALGQGPQFIFQYYEEEERQRGNFPDRFSGHQFPNYSSELNVNALLLGDSALYLCASSSRGISGQRFTGELFFGEGSRLTVL.